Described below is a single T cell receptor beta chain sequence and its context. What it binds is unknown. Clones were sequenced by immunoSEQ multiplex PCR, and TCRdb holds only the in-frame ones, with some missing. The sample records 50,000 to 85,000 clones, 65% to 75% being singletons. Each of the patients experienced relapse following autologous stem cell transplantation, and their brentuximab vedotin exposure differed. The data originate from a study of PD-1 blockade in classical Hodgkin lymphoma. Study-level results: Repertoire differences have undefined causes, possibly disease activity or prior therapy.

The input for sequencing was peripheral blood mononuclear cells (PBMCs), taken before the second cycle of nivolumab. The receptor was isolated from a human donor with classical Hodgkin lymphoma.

CDR3 amino acids: CASSPGRSGNYNEQFF. CDR3 in DNA: TGTGCCAGCAGCCCCGGCCGGAGCGGTAACTACAATGAGCAGTTCTTC. The chain couples TRBV7-9 to TRBJ2-1, with D perhaps TRBD2 (5 bases). The germline V gene has CDR1 SEHNR and CDR2 FQNEAQ (reference sequence). This CDR3 region has 16 residues. The ends were cut back, 5 bases at V and 3 bases at J, with 17 bases in the middle.